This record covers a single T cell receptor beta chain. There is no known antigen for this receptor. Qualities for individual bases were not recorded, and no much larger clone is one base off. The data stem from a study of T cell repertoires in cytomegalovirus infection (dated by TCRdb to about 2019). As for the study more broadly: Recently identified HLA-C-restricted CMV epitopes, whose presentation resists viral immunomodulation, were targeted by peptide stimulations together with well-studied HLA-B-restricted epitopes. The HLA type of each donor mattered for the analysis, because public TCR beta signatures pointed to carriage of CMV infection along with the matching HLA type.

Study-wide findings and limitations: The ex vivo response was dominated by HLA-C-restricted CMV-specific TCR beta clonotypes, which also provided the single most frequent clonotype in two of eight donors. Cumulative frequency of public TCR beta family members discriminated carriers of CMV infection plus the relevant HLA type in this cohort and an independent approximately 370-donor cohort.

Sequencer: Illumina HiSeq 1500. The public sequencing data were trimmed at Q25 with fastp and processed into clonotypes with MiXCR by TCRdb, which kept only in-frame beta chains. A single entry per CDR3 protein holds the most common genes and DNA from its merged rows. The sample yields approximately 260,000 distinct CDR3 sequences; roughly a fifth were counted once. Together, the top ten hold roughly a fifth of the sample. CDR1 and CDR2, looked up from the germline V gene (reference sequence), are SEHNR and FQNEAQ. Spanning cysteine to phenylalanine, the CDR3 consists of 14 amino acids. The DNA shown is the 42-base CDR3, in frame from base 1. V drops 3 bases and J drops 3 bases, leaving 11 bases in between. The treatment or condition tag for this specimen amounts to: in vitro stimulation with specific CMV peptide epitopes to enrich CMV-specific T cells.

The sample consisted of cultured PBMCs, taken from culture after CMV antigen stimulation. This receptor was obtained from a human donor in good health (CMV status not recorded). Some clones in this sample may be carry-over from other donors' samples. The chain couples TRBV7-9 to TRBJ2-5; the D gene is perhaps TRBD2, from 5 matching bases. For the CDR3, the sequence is CASSFLGVEETQYF. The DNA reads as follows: TGTGCCAGCAGCTTTCTCGGGGTGGAAGAGACCCAGTACTTC.